The rows below give T cell receptor beta chains drawn from one sample of a study of control samples from healthy donors and cancer patients. Measured with immunoSEQ multiplex PCR; TCRdb has only the in-frame clones, and not every one. The sample carries 50,000 to 70,000 clones, approximately 85% recorded once. Sequenced material: blood. Receptors originate from a man between 45 and 60 years old in good health. Each CDR3 is given with its conserved first and last residue. A D gene is named only where the DNA matches it firmly. Some rows have no size entry. The others give once, few or many, or a class for an expanded clone.

V,size,J,D,DNA,CDR3
TRBV7-9,.,TRBJ2-7,.,TGTGCCAGCGGCAGCTACGAGCAGTACTTC,CASGSYEQYF
TRBV7-2,.,TRBJ1-3,.,TGTGCCAGCAGCTTAACAGCAGCCTCTGGAAACACCATATATTTT,CASSLTAASGNTIYF
TRBV20-1,.,TRBJ2-1,TRBD2,TGCAGTGCTAGTCTTTGGCGGGAGAACTGGAATGAGCAGTTCTTC,CSASLWRENWNEQFF
TRBV2,.,TRBJ1-1,.,TGTGCCAGCAGGCGGGACGGTTCGAACACTGAAGCTTTCTTT,CASRRDGSNTEAFF
TRBV30,.,TRBJ1-3,.,TGTGCCTGGAGTGGAGCCAGGGAAGGAAACACCATATATTTT,CAWSGAREGNTIYF
TRBV11-2,.,TRBJ2-7,.,TGTGCCAGCAGCCCCGGCGGTAATTACGAGCAGTACTTC,CASSPGGNYEQYF
TRBV28,.,TRBJ2-1,TRBD2,TGTGCCAGCAGTTCGACTAGCGGGATTTACAATGAGCAGTTCTTC,CASSSTSGIYNEQFF
TRBV9,.,TRBJ2-5,.,TGTGCCAGCAGCGCGCAGGGAAGCCACCAAGAGACCCAGTACTTC,CASSAQGSHQETQYF
TRBV11-3,.,TRBJ2-7,.,TGTGCCAGCAGCTTTTCCGGGGCCTCCTACGAGCAGTACTTC,CASSFSGASYEQYF
TRBV4-3,.,TRBJ2-6,.,TGCGCCAGCAGCCAAGATCAAATGATCTCTGGGGCCAACGTCCTGACTTTC,CASSQDQMISGANVLTF
TRBV25-1,.,TRBJ1-6,.,TGTGCCAGCAGTGCGGCCACGGCTCCCGGAAGCTCACCCCTCCACTTT,CASSAATAPGSSPLHF
TRBV2,.,TRBJ1-1,.,TGTGCCAGCAGGGACATATCGAACACTGAAGCTTTCTTT,CASRDISNTEAFF
TRBV7-2,.,TRBJ2-7,.,TGTGCCAGCAGCTTAGGGACACCCTCCGAGCAGTACTTC,CASSLGTPSEQYF
TRBV7-9,once,TRBJ2-1,.,TGTGCCAGCAGCTTAGTTTGGGGGGTCGACAATGAGCAGTTCTTC,CASSLVWGVDNEQFF
TRBV7-3,.,TRBJ2-5,TRBD2,TGTGCCAGCAGCCCCGGACTAGTGGAGACCCAGTACTTC,CASSPGLVETQYF
TRBV11-2,once,TRBJ1-4,.,TGTGCCAGCAGCTTGAGTACAGTCGACGGAACTAATGAAAAACTGTTTTTT,CASSLSTVDGTNEKLFF
TRBV2,.,TRBJ1-1,.,TGTGCCAGCAGTGAAATGGGCCCCGACACTGAAGCTTTCTTT,CASSEMGPDTEAFF
TRBV6-1,.,TRBJ2-7,TRBD1,TGTGCCAGCAGTGAATCAAGAGGACAGGGTACCTACGAGCAGTACTTC,CASSESRGQGTYEQYF
TRBV9,.,TRBJ2-1,TRBD1,TGTGCCAGCAGCGTGAATACAGGGGGATTCTATGAGCAGTTCTTC,CASSVNTGGFYEQFF
TRBV4-3,.,TRBJ2-7,.,TGCGCCAGCAGCCAAGCCCCCCTCGGTTACGAGCAGTACTTC,CASSQAPLGYEQYF
TRBV10-3,once,TRBJ2-5,TRBD2,TGTGCCATCAGTGGGCTAGCGGGAGGTGATGAGACCCAGTACTTC,CAISGLAGGDETQYF
TRBV11-3,.,TRBJ2-7,.,TGTGCCAGCAGCTCTATCAGCAGGGTCTCCGAGCAGTACTTC,CASSSISRVSEQYF
TRBV3-1/TRBV3-2,.,TRBJ1-1,.,TGTGCCAGCAGCCAAGGATCGGGACGGATGAACACTGAAGCTTTCTTT,CASSQGSGRMNTEAFF
TRBV5-1,.,TRBJ2-5,TRBD1,TGCGCCAGCAGCGCGACAGGGGGCAGTTTTCAAGAGACCCAGTACTTC,CASSATGGSFQETQYF
TRBV28,.,TRBJ1-6,.,TGTGCCAGCAGCCGATCGTCAGGGTTGTATCCCCTCCACTTT,CASSRSSGLYPLHF
TRBV7-9,.,TRBJ2-3,TRBD1,TGTGCCAGCTTGGACAGGGTAGCAGATACGCAGTATTTT,CASLDRVADTQYF